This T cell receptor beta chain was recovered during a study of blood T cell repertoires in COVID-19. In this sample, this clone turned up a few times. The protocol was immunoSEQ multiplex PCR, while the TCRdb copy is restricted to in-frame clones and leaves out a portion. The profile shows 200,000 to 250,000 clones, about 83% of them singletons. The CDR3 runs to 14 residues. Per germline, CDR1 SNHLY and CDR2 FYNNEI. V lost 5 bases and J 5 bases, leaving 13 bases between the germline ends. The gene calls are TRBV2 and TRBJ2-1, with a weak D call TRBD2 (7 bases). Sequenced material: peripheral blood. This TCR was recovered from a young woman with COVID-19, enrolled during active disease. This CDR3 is CASSSQGGDNEQFF. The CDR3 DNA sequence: TGTGCCAGCAGTTCTCAAGGGGGGGACAATGAGCAGTTCTTC.